The next 11 T cell receptor beta chains were all read from a single sample in a study of cytomegalovirus exposure and HLA in healthy donors. Primers: 60 Vbeta forward and 13 Jbeta reverse. Clones were sequenced by immunoSEQ multiplex PCR, and TCRdb holds only the in-frame ones, with some missing. Of some 170,000 clones in the sample, 82% are singletons; the top ten hold 0.96%. The material sequenced was PBMCs. The receptors derive from a girl aged 2-15 years in good health and CMV-seropositive.

J is TRBJ2-3 and V is TRBV18, with D unresolved. V was trimmed by 0 bases and J by 4 bases, leaving 2 bases between them. Germline V gene data show CDR1 as KGHSH and CDR2 as LQKENI. The CDR3 contains 12 residues. CDR3 sequence: CASSPPADTQYF. Here the CDR3 DNA reads TGTGCCAGCTCACCACCCGCAGATACGCAGTATTTT.

The chain uses TRBV28 and TRBJ2-3; TRBD2 might be the D (6 bases). Looked up from germline, CDR1 is MDHEN and CDR2 is SYDVKM. V lost 7 bases and J 0 bases, leaving 14 bases between the germline ends. This CDR3 contains 15 residues. The CDR3 DNA is TGTGCCAGCATGCGATCCGGGAGTAGCACAGATACGCAGTATTTT. As protein: CASMRSGSSTDTQYF.

This clone came up a few times. The chain is built from TRBV28 and TRBJ2-3; D remains unclear. This CDR3 comprises 13 residues. The V end lost 7 bases, the J end lost 0 bases, and 8 bases lay between the germline ends. CDR1 and CDR2 from the germline V gene are MDHEN and SYDVKM. The CDR3, as DNA: TGTGCCAGCAACACCCCCAGCACAGATACGCAGTATTTT. This encodes CASNTPSTDTQYF.

This chain connects TRBV30 to TRBJ1-2; 12 nucleotides align to TRBD1. Germline CDR1 is GTSNPN and CDR2 is SVGIG (reference sequence). The CDR3 is 15 residues long. J was trimmed by 5 bases and V by 3 bases; bases with no gene match: 7. In DNA form, the CDR3 reads TGTGCCTGGAGCCGCGGGACAGGGGGCCTGTATGGCTACACCTTC. Its translation: CAWSRGTGGLYGYTF.

CDR3 bases: TGTGCCAGCAGCTTAGCGGAGACTAGTGGGCGGACAGATACGCAGTATTTT. It yields the protein CASSLAETSGRTDTQYF. The chain links TRBV7-9 to TRBJ2-3, with a tentative D call TRBD2 (6 bases). The CDR3 totals 17 residues. Germline lookup yields CDR1 SEHNR and CDR2 FQNEAQ (reference sequence). Deletions cut 0 bases from V and 3 bases from J, with 16 bases between.

This clone has just a few counts. V usage is TRBV5-8 and J usage is TRBJ2-7; 12 nucleotides align to TRBD2. Germline values: CDR1 SGHTS, CDR2 YDEGEE. The CDR3 covers 16 residues. With V trimmed by 3 bases and J by 0 bases, 4 bases remained unmatched. DNA for the CDR3: TGTGCCAGCAGCTGGGGGACTAGCGGGTACTCCTACGAGCAGTACTTC. Amino acid sequence: CASSWGTSGYSYEQYF. The full variable domain, rest sourced from reference TRBV5-8 and TRBJ2-7, is EAGVTQSPTHLIKTRGQQATLRCSPISGHTSVYWYQQALGLGLQFLLWYDEGEERNRGNFPPRFSGRQFPNYSSELNVNALELEDSALYLCASSWGTSGYSYEQYFGPGTRLTVT.

The J gene is TRBJ2-3, the V gene TRBV2, with D maybe TRBD2 (5 bases). Germline V gives CDR1 SNHLY, CDR2 FYNNEI. V lost 3 bases and J lost 0, with 13 bases in between. The CDR3 extends over 16 amino acids. CDR3 in DNA: TGTGCCAGCAGTGAGGGTATGGAGGAAAGCACAGATACGCAGTATTTT. Residues: CASSEGMEESTDTQYF.

This clone was observed once. The sample contains more than one DNA sequence encoding this CDR3. CDR3 sequence (DNA): TGCGCCAGCAGCTTGTACAGGGGGGACACTGAAGCTTTCTTT. Its protein is CASSLYRGDTEAFF. V gene TRBV5-1 combines with J gene TRBJ1-1, with TRBD1 identical over 8 bases. The J segment lost 3 bases and the V segment lost 1 base, leaving 2 bases of the junction unmatched. CDR3 length equals 14 residues. Looked up from germline, CDR1 is SGHRS and CDR2 is YFSETQ.

The chain carries TRBV30 and TRBJ2-1; D remains ambiguous. This CDR3 spans 14 amino acids. The V gene lost 3 bases and the J gene lost 0 bases, with 9 bases spanning the gap. The germline V gene encodes CDR1 GTSNPN and CDR2 SVGIG (reference sequence). The CDR3 DNA sequence: TGTGCCTGGAGGGGCAGCCTCTCCTACAATGAGCAGTTCTTC. As protein: CAWRGSLSYNEQFF.

J is TRBJ2-6 and V is TRBV19, with a weak D call TRBD1 (5 bases). The V and J ends lost 2 bases and 1 base respectively, with 15 bases between them. The CDR3 is 18 residues long. Germline lookup yields CDR1 LNHDA and CDR2 SQIVND (reference sequence). CDR3 DNA: TGTGCCAGTAGTATAATGACAGCAAAACGATCTGGGGCCAACGTCCTGACTTTC. Translated: CASSIMTAKRSGANVLTF.

This sequence joins TRBV19 and TRBJ1-3; D call uncertain. Trimming stripped 3 bases from V and 3 bases from J, with 6 bases between. This CDR3 has 13 amino acids. Per the germline V gene, CDR1 is LNHDA and CDR2 is SQIVND (reference sequence). The CDR3 loop is CASSIGNGNTIYF. The DNA for the CDR3 is TGTGCCAGTAGTATCGGGAATGGAAACACCATATATTTT. Looking up the rest from reference TRBV19 and TRBJ1-3 gives the full variable domain: DGGITQSPKYLFRKEGQNVTLSCEQNLNHDAMYWYRQDPGQGLRLIYYSQIVNDFQKGDIAEGYSVSREKKESFPLTVTSAQKNPTAFYLCASSIGNGNTIYFGEGSWLTVV.